Listed here are 27 T cell receptor beta chains from one sample, sequenced in a study of blood T cell repertoires in COVID-19. Some clones are missing from TCRdb's copy, which holds only in-frame ones; the method was immunoSEQ multiplex PCR. The sample comprises about 100,000 clones, about two thirds of which are singletons, and about 1.8% rests with the top ten. Source material: peripheral blood. Receptor source: a middle-aged woman with acute or convalescent COVID-19.

This clone occurred many times. V usage is TRBV2 and J usage is TRBJ1-4; perhaps TRBD1 as D (6 bases). Germline loops: CDR1 SNHLY, CDR2 FYNNEI. Trimming cost V 4 bases and J 8 bases, with 17 bases left between them. This CDR3 has 15 residues. The CDR3, as DNA: TGTGCCAGCAGTGGCGACAGGCAGGGAGAGGAAAAACTGTTTTTT. This sequence encodes CASSGDRQGEEKLFF.

CDR3 bases: TGCGCCAGCAGTTCCGGACAGGCAACTAATGAAAAACTGTTTTTT. Protein product: CASSSGQATNEKLFF. The chain joins TRBV5-1 to TRBJ1-4, with TRBD1 matching over 7 bases. Germline V lookup: CDR1 SGHRS, CDR2 YFSETQ. The CDR3 has 15 amino acids. The V segment lost 5 bases and the J segment 0 bases; nucleotides outside the gene matches: 4.

For the CDR3, the DNA is TGTGCCAGCAGGGGAGGTGGGCAGGGACAAGAGACCCAGTACTTC. Translating it yields CASRGGGQGQETQYF. J is TRBJ2-5 and V is TRBV6-5, with D possibly matching TRBD2 (6 bases). In germline, CDR1 is MNHEY, CDR2 SVGAGI. The CDR3 has 15 residues. V was shortened by 6 bases and J by 2 bases, with 16 bases between the two germline ends.

In this sample, this clone turned up once. The rearrangement uses TRBV2 and TRBJ1-5, with TRBD1 matching 7 bases. The CDR3 runs to 14 residues. Per the germline V gene, CDR1 is SNHLY and CDR2 is FYNNEI. J was trimmed by 4 bases and V by 6 bases; bases with no gene match: 6. In DNA, the CDR3 is TGTGCCAGCAGAGGAACAGGGGAAAATCAGCCCCAGCATTTT. Translated, it gives CASRGTGENQPQHF.

The V call is TRBV4-1, the J call TRBJ2-7; D remains unclear. V gave up 6 bases and J gave up 3 bases, with 18 bases separating them. The CDR3 is 15 residues long. Per germline, CDR1 MGHRA and CDR2 YSYEKL. Written as DNA, the CDR3 is TGCGCCAGCAGACAAACATGGCAGGCGTTCTACGAGCAGTACTTC. Encoded protein: CASRQTWQAFYEQYF.

This chain connects TRBV6-1 to TRBJ2-7; 7 bases agree with TRBD1. With 2 bases clipped from V and 2 bases from J, the junction kept 6 bases outside the gene matches. The CDR3 covers 15 residues. Looked up from germline, CDR1 is MNHNS and CDR2 is SASEGT. CDR3 coding DNA: TGTGCCAGCAGTGAAATGGACAGGACGCCCTACGAGCAGTACTTC. Protein: CASSEMDRTPYEQYF.

This clone was seen a handful of times. The chain has TRBV29-1 and TRBJ1-2; 7 positions match TRBD1. Germline CDR1 and CDR2: SQVTM and ANQGSEA. The CDR3 sequence is 15 residues long. With V trimmed by 3 bases and J by 7 bases, 14 bases remained unmatched. The CDR3 is CSVEGGQGGETGYTF. As DNA, the CDR3 is TGCAGCGTTGAGGGGGGTCAGGGGGGCGAGACTGGCTACACCTTC.

This chain uses TRBV6-1 with TRBJ2-4; TRBD1 might be the D (7 bases). This CDR3 is built from 13 residues. The V gene's germline CDR1 is MNHNS and CDR2 SASEGT. The V gene lost 3 bases and the J gene lost 7 bases, with 10 bases spanning the gap. As DNA, the CDR3 is TGTGCCAGCAGTGACAGGGGGGATAACATTCAGTACTTC. Translating it yields CASSDRGDNIQYF.

This clone came up a few times. The chain carries TRBV30 and TRBJ1-5; TRBD1 agrees at 12 bases. Germline CDR1 reads GTSNPN; CDR2 reads SVGIG (reference sequence). The V segment lost 5 bases and the J segment 7 bases; nucleotides outside the gene matches: 15. This CDR3 comprises 17 residues. The CDR3 DNA reads TGTGCCTGGTCTATGGGGGGACAGGGGGCTTTTGGACAGCCCCAGCATTTT. Protein sequence: CAWSMGGQGAFGQPQHF.

The chain uses TRBV5-1 and TRBJ1-3; D unclear. CDR1 is SGHRS and CDR2 is YFSETQ in the germline V gene. V lost 1 base, J lost 2 bases, and 4 bases lay in between. The CDR3 covers 13 residues. The CDR3 loop reads CASSLSTGNTIYF. In DNA, the CDR3 is TGCGCCAGCAGCTTGTCTACTGGAAACACCATATATTTT. The full variable domain, in which reference TRBV5-1 and TRBJ1-3 provide the parts outside the CDR3, is KAGVTQTPRYLIKTRGQQVTLSCSPISGHRSVSWYQQTPGQGLQFLFEYFSETQRNKGNFPGRFSGRQFSNSRSEMNVSTLELGDSALYLCASSLSTGNTIYFGEGSWLTVV.

This clone has only one observation. The genes are TRBV4-1 and TRBJ1-2, with 7 bases fitting TRBD1. The CDR3 is 16 residues long. V trimming: 4 bases; J trimming: 0 bases; junction bases outside the gene matches: 8. Germline loops: CDR1 MGHRA, CDR2 YSYEKL. CDR3: CASSLSTGWANYGYTF. The CDR3 DNA reads TGCGCCAGCAGCCTGTCGACAGGGTGGGCTAACTATGGCTACACCTTC.

Of note for this clone: Other DNA sequences from this sample encode an identical CDR3 as well. This chain connects TRBV18 to TRBJ2-7, with 7 bases matching TRBD2. Germline CDR1 reads KGHSH; CDR2 reads LQKENI. This CDR3 comprises 13 residues. V trimming: 3 bases; J trimming: 3 bases; junction bases outside the gene matches: 2. This chain's CDR3 is CASSPGGNYEQYF. CDR3 bases: TGTGCCAGCTCACCGGGAGGGAACTACGAGCAGTACTTC.

This chain uses TRBV7-6 with TRBJ2-2; D ambiguous. Germline V gene lookup returns CDR1 SGHVS and CDR2 FNYEAQ. The CDR3 consists of 15 residues. V was trimmed by 4 bases and J by 4 bases, leaving 13 bases between them. CDR3 sequence reads: CASSSNPQVTGELFF. CDR3 DNA sequence: TGTGCCAGCAGCTCCAATCCACAAGTCACCGGGGAGCTGTTTTTT. Together with reference TRBV7-6 and TRBJ2-2, the CDR3 gives the full variable domain: GAGVSQSPRYKVTKRGQDVALRCDPISGHVSLYWYRQALGQGPEFLTYFNYEAQQDKSGLPNDRFSAERPEGSISTLTIQRTEQRDSAMYRCASSSNPQVTGELFFGEGSRLTVL.

The chain recombines TRBV25-1 with TRBJ2-7; D remains unclear. The CDR3 totals 13 residues. Germline CDR1 MGHDK, CDR2 SYGVNS. V shed 6 bases and J shed 0 bases, with 9 bases lying between them. CDR3 region: CASSHGHSYEQYF. Here the CDR3 DNA reads TGTGCCAGCAGCCATGGGCACTCCTACGAGCAGTACTTC.

The rearrangement joins TRBV19 to TRBJ2-1; 8 nucleotides line up with TRBD2. With V trimmed by 7 bases and J by 5 bases, 19 bases remained unmatched. The CDR3 has 18 amino acids. From germline, CDR1 is LNHDA and CDR2 SQIVND (reference sequence). As DNA, the CDR3 is TGTGCCAGTACCCCCGGGGGGGCAGGGAGAGGGGGGCACAATGAGCAGTTCTTC. Its protein is CASTPGGAGRGGHNEQFF.

This chain connects TRBV6-5 to TRBJ1-6, with D tentatively TRBD1 (5 bases). V lost 1 base, J lost 11 bases, and 12 bases lay in between. The germline gives CDR1 MNHEY, CDR2 SVGAGI. The CDR3 length is 14 residues. The CDR3 loop is CASSYLQGRAPLHF. CDR3 DNA: TGTGCCAGCAGTTACTTGCAGGGTCGGGCACCCCTCCACTTT.

J is TRBJ2-3 and V is TRBV7-9; possibly TRBD2 for D (6 bases). The CDR3 has 16 residues. Germline V gene lookup returns CDR1 SEHNR and CDR2 FQNEAQ (reference sequence). V was shortened by 8 bases and J by 3 bases, with 21 bases between the two germline ends. The CDR3: CASGTQRWRDTDTQYF. CDR3 in DNA: TGTGCCAGCGGTACCCAACGGTGGAGGGATACAGATACGCAGTATTTT.

The chain uses TRBV10-3 and TRBJ2-6, with D unclear. V was pared by 3 bases and J by 0 bases, with 6 bases between. Germline-derived CDR1 and CDR2 are ENHRY and SYGVKD. The CDR3 covers 15 residues. In DNA form, the CDR3 reads TGTGCCATCAGTGACCGACTCTCTGGGGCCAACGTCCTGACTTTC. It specifies CAISDRLSGANVLTF.

This clone was observed a handful of times. The chain joins TRBV10-2 to TRBJ1-3; no reliable D call. Germline V CDR1 and CDR2: WSHSY, SAAADI. V lost 2 bases to trimming and J lost 4 bases, with 12 bases between them. This CDR3 spans 15 amino acids. CDR3 sequence: CASSENGVGGNTIYF. In DNA form, the CDR3 reads TGCGCCAGCAGTGAGAACGGAGTCGGAGGAAACACCATATATTTT.

The gene calls are TRBV6-1 and TRBJ2-3, with D perhaps matching TRBD2 (6 bases). CDR3 length: 13 residues. The germline V and J ends were trimmed by 2 bases and 9 bases, with 12 bases remaining between them. Germline-derived CDR1 and CDR2 are MNHNS and SASEGT. The CDR3 here is CASSEMSGETQYF. The CDR3 nucleotides are TGTGCCAGCAGTGAAATGTCGGGGGAAACGCAGTATTTT.

This clone was found once. The genes are TRBV3-1 (or the pseudogene TRBV3-2) and TRBJ2-3; 7 bases are a match to TRBD1. The junction had 4 bases not matched to a gene; V was cut back by 2 bases and J by 2 bases. Germline V gene sequence: CDR1 LGHDT, CDR2 YNNKEL (reference sequence). The CDR3 has 15 residues. CDR3 amino acids: CASSQRTGLTDTQYF. Here the CDR3 DNA reads TGTGCCAGCAGCCAAAGGACAGGACTCACAGATACGCAGTATTTT.

J is TRBJ2-3 and V is TRBV4-1; no definite D call. Germline CDR1 reads MGHRA; CDR2 reads YSYEKL. There are 14 residues in the CDR3. Trimming removed 0 bases from V and 6 bases from J, with 10 bases in between. The CDR3 coding sequence is TGCGCCAGCAGCCAAGAGAGATGGTCTGATACGCAGTATTTT. This gives the protein CASSQERWSDTQYF.

The chain is built from TRBV27 and TRBJ2-6; 10 bases are shared with TRBD1. This CDR3 has 17 residues. Germline trimming cut 8 bases from V and 0 bases from J; bases unmatched to any gene: 7. Germline loops: CDR1 MNHEY, CDR2 SMNVEV (reference sequence). CDR3 in DNA: TGTGCCAGCTCCCCGGGACAGGGGATCTCTGGGGCCAACGTCCTGACTTTC. The encoded protein is CASSPGQGISGANVLTF. Variable domain in full (rest from reference TRBV27 and TRBJ2-6): EAQVTQNPRYLITVTGKKLTVTCSQNMNHEYMSWYRQDPGLGLRQIYYSMNVEVTDKGDVPEGYKVSRKEKRNFPLILESPSPNQTSLYFCASSPGQGISGANVLTFGAGSRLTVL.

The chain is built from TRBV2 and TRBJ1-3; D is unresolved. Germline V CDR1 and CDR2: SNHLY, FYNNEI. The CDR3 has 12 amino acids. V was cut by 7 bases and J by 4 bases, with 8 bases left in between. The CDR3, as DNA: TGTGCCAGCACAGTGGTGGGAAACACCATATATTTT. Translating it yields CASTVVGNTIYF.

The chain couples TRBV20-1 to TRBJ1-1; D remains ambiguous. V was shortened by 5 bases and J by 4 bases, with 8 bases between the two germline ends. CDR3 length equals 11 residues. CDR1 DFQATT and CDR2 SNEGSKA come from the germline V gene (reference sequence). In nucleotides, the CDR3 is TGCAGTGCTCTACAGCTCACTGAAGCTTTCTTT. Protein sequence: CSALQLTEAFF.

Regarding this clone: The sample has other DNA sequences that encode this CDR3 too. The chain recombines TRBV5-6 with TRBJ2-3; 10 bases line up with TRBD1. V lost 0 bases to trimming and J lost 3 bases; unmatched junction nucleotides: 4. There are 16 residues in the CDR3. CDR1 is SGHDT and CDR2 is YYEEEE in the germline V gene. The CDR3 nucleotides are TGTGCCAGCAGCTTGGTACCGGGACAGGGGACAGATACGCAGTATTTT. Translating it yields CASSLVPGQGTDTQYF.

This clone has more than one count but fewer than ten. The J gene is TRBJ1-2, the V gene TRBV9; 8 bases are a match to TRBD1. Germline V gene lookup returns CDR1 SGDLS and CDR2 YYNGEE. The CDR3 spans 15 residues. Trimming at V came to 3 bases and at J to 4 bases, leaving 8 bases not matched to a gene. The CDR3 nucleotides read TGTGCCAGCAGCGCCTCAGGGGGCGCAGGCTATGGCTACACCTTC. It translates to CASSASGGAGYGYTF.